Included here is one T cell receptor beta chain sequence, with context. The CDR3 totals 18 residues. The germline gives CDR1 KGHDR, CDR2 SFDVKD. With V trimmed by 4 bases and J by 1 base, 10 bases remained unmatched. This entry belongs to a study of blood T cell repertoires in COVID-19. Background on the study: Specimens from acute and convalescent COVID-19 originated in the United States, Italy and Spain. In each case, the material was cDNA or gDNA derived from T cells, B-cell-depleted T cells, or PBMCs.

Methods used by the authors: Estimates of nucleated cell counts were drawn from the amplification of reference gene primers. Profiling relied on immunoSEQ multiplex PCR, and the TCRdb table lists in-frame clones only, not all of them. That table furnishes V, J and clone size, whereas the DNA furnished D and trimming. The sample lists approximately 66,000 clones; roughly 86% were seen once. The source material was peripheral blood. V gene TRBV24-1 combines with J gene TRBJ1-5, with 9 bases that match TRBD1. This clonotype was sampled from a man aged 60-69 years with acute or convalescent COVID-19. The CDR3 nucleotides read TGTGCCACCAGTGACAACCATTGGGACAGGGTCAGCAATCAGCCCCAGCATTTT. Translated, it gives CATSDNHWDRVSNQPQHF.